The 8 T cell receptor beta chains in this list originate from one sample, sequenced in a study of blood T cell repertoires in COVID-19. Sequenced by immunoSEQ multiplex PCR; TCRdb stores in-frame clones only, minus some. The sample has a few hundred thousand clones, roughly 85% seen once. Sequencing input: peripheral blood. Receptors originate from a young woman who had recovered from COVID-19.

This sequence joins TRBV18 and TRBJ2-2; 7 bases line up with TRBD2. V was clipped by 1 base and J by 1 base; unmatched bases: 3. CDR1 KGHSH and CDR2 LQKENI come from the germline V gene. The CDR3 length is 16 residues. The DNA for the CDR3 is TGTGCCAGCTCACCACAGGCTAGCGGGAACACCGGGGAGCTGTTTTTT. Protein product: CASSPQASGNTGELFF.

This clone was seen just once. The chain's CDR3 is CASSEETGQFF. Here the CDR3 DNA reads TGTGCCAGCAGTGAGGAAACGGGGCAGTTCTTC. The chain couples TRBV6-4 to TRBJ2-1; D is ambiguous. The CDR3 is made up of 11 amino acids. In germline, CDR1 is MRHNA, CDR2 SNTAGT. Trimming took 3 bases from V and 12 from J, leaving 9 bases between them.

The CDR3: CSASTSGRAYEQYF. DNA of the CDR3: TGCAGTGCTAGTACTAGCGGGAGGGCCTACGAGCAGTACTTC. The chain combines TRBV20-1 with TRBJ2-7; TRBD2 aligns across 13 bases. The CDR3 totals 14 residues. With V trimmed by 3 bases and J by 2 bases, 1 base remained unmatched. Germline V gives CDR1 DFQATT, CDR2 SNEGSKA (reference sequence).

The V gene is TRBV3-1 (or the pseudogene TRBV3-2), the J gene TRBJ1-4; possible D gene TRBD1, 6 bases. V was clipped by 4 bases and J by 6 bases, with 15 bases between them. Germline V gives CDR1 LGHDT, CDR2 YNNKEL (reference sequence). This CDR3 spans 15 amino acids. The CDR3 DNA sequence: TGTGCCAGCAGCCCCCAGCAGGGGTGGGATGAAAAACTGTTTTTT. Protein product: CASSPQQGWDEKLFF.

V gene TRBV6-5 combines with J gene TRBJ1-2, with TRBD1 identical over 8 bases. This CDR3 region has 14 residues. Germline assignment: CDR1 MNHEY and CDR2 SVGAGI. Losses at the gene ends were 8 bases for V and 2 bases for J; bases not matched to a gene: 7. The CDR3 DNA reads TGTGCCAGCGGACGACAGGGGCCAAACTATGGCTACACCTTC. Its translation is CASGRQGPNYGYTF.

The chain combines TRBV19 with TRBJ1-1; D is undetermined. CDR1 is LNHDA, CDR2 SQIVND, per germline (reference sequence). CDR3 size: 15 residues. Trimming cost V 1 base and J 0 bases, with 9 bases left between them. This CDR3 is CASSIVWQLNTEAFF. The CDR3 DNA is TGTGCCAGTAGTATAGTCTGGCAATTGAACACTGAAGCTTTCTTT.

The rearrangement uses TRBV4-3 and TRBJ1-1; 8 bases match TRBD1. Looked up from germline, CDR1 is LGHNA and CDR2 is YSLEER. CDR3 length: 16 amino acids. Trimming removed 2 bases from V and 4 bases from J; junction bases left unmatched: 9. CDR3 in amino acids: CASSQSGGAIATEAFF. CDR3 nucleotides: TGCGCCAGCAGCCAATCAGGGGGCGCGATCGCCACTGAAGCTTTCTTT.

The CDR3 protein is CASLAGVKDTQYF. CDR3 DNA sequence: TGTGCCTCATTAGCGGGAGTAAAAGATACGCAGTATTTT. This chain connects TRBV6-9 to TRBJ2-3; 9 nucleotides align to TRBD2. Per the germline V gene, CDR1 is MNHGY and CDR2 is SVAAGI. The CDR3 totals 13 residues. The V gene end was trimmed by 11 bases and the J gene end by 5 bases; junction bases not matched to a gene: 8.